This is a list of T cell receptor beta chains from one sample in a study of identical twins. TCRdb reprocessed the 5' RACE reads via MiXCR and lists one record per CDR3 protein. This table has fewer than 900,000 distinct CDR3 sequences, over 20% appearing once. In addition, the sample was reused for a study of T cells expressing NK-cell markers.

The sequencing sample was made of PBMCs. All receptors derive from a woman under 30 in good health. The CDR3 runs from the conserved cysteine through the conserved F or W. The order of the fields is clone size, V gene, J gene, D gene, CDR3 DNA, CDR3 protein. D genes are given only for firm matches. The size entry is marked missing in some rows and otherwise reads once, few, many or a size class.

few,TRBV20-1,TRBJ1-4,TRBD1,TGCAGTGCTGCCCTGGGGCAGGGGGCGCGTTTGGGCGAAAAACTGTTTTTT,CSAALGQGARLGEKLFF
few,TRBV5-8,TRBJ1-2,TRBD1,TGTGCCAGCAGCTTGTTGGACAGGGAGGGCTATGGCTACACCTTC,CASSLLDREGYGYTF
.,TRBV5-4,TRBJ2-7,TRBD2,TGTGCCAGCAGTGCGGGAGGGACCTACGAGCAGTACTTC,CASSAGGTYEQYF
few,TRBV6-4,TRBJ2-5,.,TGTGCCACCAGCGCGATCATAGGGGAGACCCAGTACTTC,CATSAIIGETQYF
.,TRBV12-3/TRBV12-4,TRBJ2-1,TRBD1,TGTGCCAGCAGTTTATTGAGGGACAGGGCTTACAATGAGCAGTTCTTC,CASSLLRDRAYNEQFF
many,TRBV6-1,TRBJ1-2,.,TGTGCCAGCAGTGGGACAGTGGGTGAGAACGGGTATGGCTACACCTTC,CASSGTVGENGYGYTF
few,TRBV11-2,TRBJ2-7,.,TGTGCCAGCAGCTTTGGACCGGGACCGTCCTACGAGCAGTACTTC,CASSFGPGPSYEQYF
few,TRBV20-1,TRBJ2-7,TRBD2,TGCAGTGCTAGCCCCAGACTAGCGCGAGAGCAGTACTTC,CSASPRLAREQYF
few,TRBV20-1,TRBJ1-2,.,TGCAGTGCTGCGGCCTCAGGCTATGGCTACACCTTC,CSAAASGYGYTF
.,TRBV6-1,TRBJ2-7,.,TGTGCCAGCAGAAGATATCCCCTGAGGGGCTACGAGCAGTACTTC,CASRRYPLRGYEQYF
.,TRBV5-1,TRBJ2-2,.,TGCGCCAGCAGCTGGGGGGGCTTGTCCACCGGGGAGCTGTTTTTT,CASSWGGLSTGELFF
many,TRBV4-3,TRBJ2-5,TRBD2,TGCGCCAGCAGCCAAGGAGGGACTAGCGAGGAGACCCAGTACTTC,CASSQGGTSEETQYF
.,TRBV20-1,TRBJ2-5,TRBD2,TGCAAACCCGGGACTAGCGGGAGTGAAGAGACCCAGTACTTC,CKPGTSGSEETQYF
.,TRBV20-1,TRBJ2-1,TRBD2,TGCAGTGCTAGAGATTGGAGCGGGAGGGGTTACAATGAGCAGTTCTTC,CSARDWSGRGYNEQFF
.,TRBV25-1,TRBJ2-3,.,TGTGCCAGCACCGAGAGGCACTGGCAAGATACGCAGTATTTT,CASTERHWQDTQYF
.,TRBV28,TRBJ1-1,.,TGTGCCAGCGACCGGGGCATATCTGAAGCTTTCTTT,CASDRGISEAFF
many,TRBV20-1,TRBJ1-2,.,TGCAGTGCTCACGGACAGATCAACTATGGCTACACCTTC,CSAHGQINYGYTF
once,TRBV7-2,TRBJ2-7,.,TGTGCCAGCAGTCCCTTCTGGGGGAGCTCCTACGAGCAGTACTTC,CASSPFWGSSYEQYF
many,TRBV20-1,TRBJ2-1,TRBD2,TGCAGTGCTAGAGATATGGTAACTAGCGGGGGAGATTACAATGAGCAGTTCTTC,CSARDMVTSGGDYNEQFF
many,TRBV5-1,TRBJ2-1,.,TGCGCCAGCAGCTCCTACCAGGGATATGAGCAGTTCTTC,CASSSYQGYEQFF
.,TRBV20-1,TRBJ2-7,TRBD2,TGCAGTGCTAGACCTACTAGCGGGGCATCCTACGAGCAGTACTTC,CSARPTSGASYEQYF
.,TRBV9,TRBJ2-1,.,TGTGCCAGCAGCGTACGTACTAGCAGGGATGAGCAGTTCTTC,CASSVRTSRDEQFF
.,TRBV2,TRBJ1-1,.,TGTGCCAGCATCCTAGACACAGGGAACACTGAAGCTTTCTTT,CASILDTGNTEAFF
few,TRBV2,TRBJ2-5,.,TGTGCCAGCAGTACTAGTCCCGGGGAGACCCAGTACTTC,CASSTSPGETQYF
few,TRBV12-3/TRBV12-4,TRBJ2-1,.,TGTGCCTGGGGTGCCTCCTACAATGAGCAGTTCTTC,CAWGASYNEQFF
few,TRBV5-1,TRBJ2-5,TRBD2,TGCGCCAGCAGTTTTAATAGCGGGGGTGGAGAGACCCAGTACTTC,CASSFNSGGGETQYF
many,TRBV6-2/TRBV6-3,TRBJ1-5,.,TGTGCCAGCCTCAACGGGGGAGGAAATCAGCCCCAGCATTTT,CASLNGGGNQPQHF
few,TRBV7-8,TRBJ1-1,.,TGTGCCAGCAGCTTAGTTCGGGGAGGTGAAGCTTTCTTT,CASSLVRGGEAFF
.,TRBV20-1,TRBJ2-1,.,TGCAGTGCTAAAACAACCGGGGTGATCTTC,CSAKTTGVIF
.,TRBV5-1,TRBJ1-2,TRBD1,TGCGCCAGCAGCCGAGGACAGGGGGCAAGTGGCTACACCTTC,CASSRGQGASGYTF
many,TRBV9,TRBJ2-3,TRBD2,TGTGCCAGCAGCCCCCGGACTAGCGGGGCTACGCAGTATTTT,CASSPRTSGATQYF
.,TRBV6-5,TRBJ2-1,.,TGTGCCAGCAGTTACTCCAGAAGAACTGAGCAGTTCTTC,CASSYSRRTEQFF
few,TRBV7-2,TRBJ2-5,.,TGTGCCAGCAGCTTAGCTGCTGGAGAGACCCAGTACTTC,CASSLAAGETQYF
.,TRBV2,TRBJ2-1,.,TGTGCCAGCAGTGAACAGTCTCCTGAGCAGTTCTTC,CASSEQSPEQFF
.,TRBV6-5,TRBJ2-1,.,TGTGCCAGCAGTTACTCAAGACCGAGCGGTGAGCAGTTCTTC,CASSYSRPSGEQFF